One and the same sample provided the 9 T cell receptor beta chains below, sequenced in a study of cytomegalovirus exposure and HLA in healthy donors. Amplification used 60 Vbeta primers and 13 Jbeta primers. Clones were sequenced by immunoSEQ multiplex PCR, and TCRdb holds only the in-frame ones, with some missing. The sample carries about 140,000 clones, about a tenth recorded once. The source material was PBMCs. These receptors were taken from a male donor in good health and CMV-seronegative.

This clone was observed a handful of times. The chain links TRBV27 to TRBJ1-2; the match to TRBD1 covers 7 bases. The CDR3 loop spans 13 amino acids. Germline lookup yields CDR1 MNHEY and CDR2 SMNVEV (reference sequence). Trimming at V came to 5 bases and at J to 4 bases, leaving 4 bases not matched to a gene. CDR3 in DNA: TGTGCCAGCAGTCCTCAGGGGGTCTATGGCTACACCTTC. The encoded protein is CASSPQGVYGYTF.

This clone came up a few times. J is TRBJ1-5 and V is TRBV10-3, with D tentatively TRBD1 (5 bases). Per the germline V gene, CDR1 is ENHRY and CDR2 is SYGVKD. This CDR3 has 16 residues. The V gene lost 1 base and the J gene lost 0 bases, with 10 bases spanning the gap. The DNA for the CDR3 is TGTGCCATCAGTGAGTTTGGCACAGGTAGCAATCAGCCCCAGCATTTT. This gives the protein CAISEFGTGSNQPQHF.

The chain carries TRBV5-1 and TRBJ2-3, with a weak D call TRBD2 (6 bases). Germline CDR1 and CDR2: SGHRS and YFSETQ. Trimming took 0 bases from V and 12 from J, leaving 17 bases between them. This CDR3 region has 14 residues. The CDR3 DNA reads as TGCGCCAGCAGCTTGGCGGAACGGGAGCACATTCAGTATTTT. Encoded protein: CASSLAEREHIQYF.

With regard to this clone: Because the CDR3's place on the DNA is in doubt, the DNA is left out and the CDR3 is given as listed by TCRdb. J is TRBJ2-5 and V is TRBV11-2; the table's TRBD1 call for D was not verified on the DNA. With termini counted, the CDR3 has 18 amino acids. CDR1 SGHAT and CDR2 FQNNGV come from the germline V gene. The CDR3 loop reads CASSSGFGPGVGEETQYF.

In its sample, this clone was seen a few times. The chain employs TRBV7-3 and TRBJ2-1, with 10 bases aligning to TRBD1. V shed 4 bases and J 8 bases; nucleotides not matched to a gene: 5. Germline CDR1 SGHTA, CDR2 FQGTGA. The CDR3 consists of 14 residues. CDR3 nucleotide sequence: TGTGCCAGCAGCTGGACAGGGGGTAGCGATGAGCAGTTCTTC. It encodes CASSWTGGSDEQFF.

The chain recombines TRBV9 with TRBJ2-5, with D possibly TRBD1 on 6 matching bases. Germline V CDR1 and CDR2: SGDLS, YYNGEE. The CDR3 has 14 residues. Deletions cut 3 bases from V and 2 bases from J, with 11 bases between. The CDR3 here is CASSADRRQETQYF. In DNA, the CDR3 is TGTGCCAGCAGCGCGGACAGACGACAAGAGACCCAGTACTTC.

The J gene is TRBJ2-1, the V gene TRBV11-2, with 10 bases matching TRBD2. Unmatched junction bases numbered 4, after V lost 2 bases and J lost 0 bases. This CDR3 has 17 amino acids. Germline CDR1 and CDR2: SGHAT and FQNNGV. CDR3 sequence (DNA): TGTGCCAGCAGCTTATACCCTAGCGGGAGCTCCTACAATGAGCAGTTCTTC. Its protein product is CASSLYPSGSSYNEQFF.

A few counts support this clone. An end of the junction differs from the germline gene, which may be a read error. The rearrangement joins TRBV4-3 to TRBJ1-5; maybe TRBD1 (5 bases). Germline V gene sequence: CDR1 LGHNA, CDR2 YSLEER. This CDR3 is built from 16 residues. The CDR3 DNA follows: TGCGCCAGCAGCCAATGGCGTGGGCAGGGCAACCAGCCCCAGCATTTT. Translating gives CASSQWRGQGNQPQHF.

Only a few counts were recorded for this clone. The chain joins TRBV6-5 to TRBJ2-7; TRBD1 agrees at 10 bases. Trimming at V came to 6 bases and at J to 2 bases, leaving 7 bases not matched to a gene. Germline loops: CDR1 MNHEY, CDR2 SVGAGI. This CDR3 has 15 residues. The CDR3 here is CASRQSGTGAYEQYF. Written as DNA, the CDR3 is TGTGCCAGCAGACAATCCGGGACAGGGGCCTACGAGCAGTACTTC.